This TCR gamma chain was recovered during a study of intestinal T cells in coeliac disease (dated by TCRdb to 2018 to 2021). In terms of the full investigation: Coeliac patients were found to be much younger than controls, with mean ages of approximately 16.0 versus 55 years recorded in the TRG cohort. A second, larger TCR-gamma (TRG) cohort comprised duodenal biopsies from a few dozen coeliac disease patients and some 21 non-coeliac controls. In the TCR-delta (TRD) cohort, there were duodenal biopsies from 11 coeliac disease patients and 11 non-coeliac controls.

The library was built by means of multiplex PCR. The instrument given in TCRdb is Ion Torrent PGM. TRG repertoires were amplified from around 180 ng of biopsy DNA with the LymphoTrack kit, in which Illumina adapters are carried by the primers. TRG amplicons were purified with AMPure XP beads, quantified on a 2100 Bioanalyzer, and pooled equimolarly. Sequencing of TRG libraries was performed on an Ion PGM instrument. From the authors' description of their analysis: Using FastX, any read was removed if more than 10% of its nucleotides had quality scores below the third quartile calculated per patient. Reads were aligned with IMGT/HighV-QUEST to assign V, D and J genes, identify CDR3 regions and assess functionality. Sequences were converted to amino acids, and every sequence predicted to be non-functional was removed. CDR3s were split into kmers with and without positional annotation, PCA was performed on kmer frequencies, and samples were clustered using all 1023 combinations of PCs 1-10. Classification was validated by leave-one-out cross-validation, re-optimising parameters on the remaining samples each time. Shannon diversity was calculated using the vegan R package from repeated random subsamples equal to the lowest read count. Via CATT, TCRdb reprocessed the public reads, and rows with identical DNA were then joined. The V and J calls here are based on TCRdb, not the publication. This sample lists 450 to 700 gamma-chain clones; 50% to 65% were detected once. The top ten hold roughly 40% of the sample.

Trimming removed 7 bases from V and 8 bases from J; the gene matches leave 5 bases unexplained. Measured from the cysteine to the phenylalanine, the CDR3 is 12 residues long. Left in the record is the CDR3 DNA by itself, 36 bases read in frame from the first base. This clone was recorded a few times. Its antigen is not yet known. The likely explanation is a read error, given a far larger clone one base away. In the same sample, other DNA sequences code for this CDR3. Study-level results and caveats: Repeated CDR3 amino acid sequences could not be distinguished from PCR duplicates in the analysis. The coeliac group and the control group were significantly different in age, but an analysis split by age did not give significant classification. FFPE-derived DNA was found to be relatively degraded, and loss of a proportion of TCR sequences in each sample was likely caused by this degradation. In training, clustering based on TRD kmers put all 20 or so biopsies in the right class, and the reported leave-one-out accuracy was 91%. TRG clustering correctly classified most of the 54 biopsies (roughly 94%), with a reported leave-one-out accuracy of approximately 87%.

For each case, genomic DNA was extracted from ten 5-um FFPE scrolls with the QIAamp DNA FFPE tissue kit. Fully anonymised formalin-fixed paraffin-embedded duodenal biopsies surplus to diagnostic needs were used to test TCR repertoire-based classification of coeliac disease. The controls had no clinical or histological suspicion of coeliac disease and had upper endoscopy for reflux, dyspepsia or gastritis. The receptor comes from a human donor who served as a control with a normal duodenal biopsy, not a healthy volunteer. What was sequenced was a duodenal biopsy. The chain links TRGV10 with TRGJP1. TRGV10 is filed as an ORF, its function uncertain. The CDR3 reads as follows: CAAWSTGWFKIF. The bases read TGTGCTGCGTGGTCTACCGGTTGGTTCAAGATATTT.